A selection of T cell receptor beta chains follows, all from one sample in a study of T cell changes during pregnancy in multiple sclerosis. Data came from immunoSEQ multiplex PCR; TCRdb stores just in-frame clones and leaves some out. The table records tens of thousands of clones, approximately 96% of them present only once. The material was CD8+ T cells from peripheral blood mononuclear cells, obtained after pregnancy. These receptors all come from a female donor with multiple sclerosis, enrolled in a pregnancy study. Each CDR3 is given with its conserved first and last residue. The D gene is left open where the match is weak. Size is stated for part of the rows, as once, few or many counts, or as a class when the clone is expanded.

TRBV27	TRBD2	NA	TRBJ2-2	CASSPRGGRFTGELFF	TGTGCCAGCAGTCCACGGGGCGGGAGATTCACCGGGGAGCTGTTTTTT
TRBV19	NA	NA	TRBJ2-7	CASRLEGSSYEQYF	TGTGCCAGTAGGCTGGAGGGAAGCTCCTACGAGCAGTACTTC
TRBV4-1	NA	NA	TRBJ2-7	CASSQVNSFSYEQYF	TGCGCCAGCAGCCAAGTGAACAGTTTCTCCTACGAGCAGTACTTC
TRBV5-6	TRBD2	NA	TRBJ2-7	CASSLDREGPPSLYEQYF	TGTGCCAGCAGCTTGGACCGGGAGGGCCCCCCATCCCTCTACGAGCAGTACTTC
TRBV21-1	NA	NA	TRBJ2-7	CASSTVRTASRYEQYF	TGTGCCAGCAGCACCGTAAGGACAGCGAGTAGGTACGAGCAGTACTTC
TRBV5-5	TRBD1	once	TRBJ2-7	CASSLGQGLDEQYF	TGTGCCAGCAGCTTGGGACAGGGGCTTGACGAGCAGTACTTC
TRBV4-2	TRBD2	NA	TRBJ2-7	CASSQSSTSGSYEQYF	TGTGCCAGCAGCCAATCCAGCACTAGCGGGAGCTACGAGCAGTACTTC
TRBV28	NA	NA	TRBJ2-2	CASSLGGIGELFF	TGTGCCAGCAGCCTAGGAGGGATCGGGGAGCTGTTTTTT
TRBV27	TRBD1	NA	TRBJ1-1	CASSLLRTGGLNTEAFF	TGTGCCAGCAGTTTATTACGGACAGGGGGTTTGAACACTGAAGCTTTCTTT
TRBV11-3	TRBD1	NA	TRBJ2-5	CASSLVTTGEQETQYF	TGTGCCAGCAGCTTAGTTACGACAGGGGAACAAGAGACCCAGTACTTC
TRBV28	NA	NA	TRBJ2-7	CASSYGGRPGEQYF	TGTGCCAGCAGTTACGGAGGAAGGCCCGGAGAGCAGTACTTC
TRBV28	TRBD2	once	TRBJ2-1	CASSPLAGDYNEQFF	TGTGCCAGCAGTCCTTTAGCGGGAGACTACAATGAGCAGTTCTTC
TRBV7-9	TRBD1	NA	TRBJ2-2	CASSNRDRGGQTGELFF	TGTGCCAGCAGCAACCGGGACAGGGGAGGTCAAACCGGGGAGCTGTTTTTT
TRBV2	TRBD2	NA	TRBJ2-1	CASRSGTRDGNEQFF	TGTGCCAGCAGGTCCGGGACTAGAGACGGTAATGAGCAGTTCTTC
TRBV19	TRBD2	once	TRBJ2-1	CASKVAGGSTNEQFF	TGTGCCAGTAAAGTAGCGGGAGGGAGTACCAATGAGCAGTTCTTC
TRBV7-9	NA	NA	TRBJ1-1	CASSFQVPNTEAFF	TGTGCCAGCAGCTTCCAGGTGCCGAACACTGAAGCTTTCTTT
TRBV2	NA	NA	TRBJ2-6	CARTGGSSSGANVLTF	TGTGCCAGGACCGGTGGGAGCTCCTCTGGGGCCAACGTCCTGACTTTC